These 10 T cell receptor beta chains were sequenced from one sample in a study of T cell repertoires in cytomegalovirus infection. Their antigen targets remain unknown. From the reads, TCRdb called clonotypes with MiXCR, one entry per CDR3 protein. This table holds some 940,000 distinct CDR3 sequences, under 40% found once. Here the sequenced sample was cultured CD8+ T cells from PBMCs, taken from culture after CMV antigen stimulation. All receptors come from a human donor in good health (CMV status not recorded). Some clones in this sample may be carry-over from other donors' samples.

CDR3 loop: CASSYGAGDTNTGELFF. In DNA, the CDR3 is TGTGCCAGCAGTTACGGAGCCGGGGATACGAACACCGGGGAGCTGTTTTTT. The rearrangement uses TRBV27 and TRBJ2-2, with D maybe TRBD2 (5 bases). Germline CDR1 MNHEY, CDR2 SMNVEV (reference sequence). Trimming left V 4 bases short and J 0 bases short, with 15 bases between. The CDR3 has 17 amino acids.

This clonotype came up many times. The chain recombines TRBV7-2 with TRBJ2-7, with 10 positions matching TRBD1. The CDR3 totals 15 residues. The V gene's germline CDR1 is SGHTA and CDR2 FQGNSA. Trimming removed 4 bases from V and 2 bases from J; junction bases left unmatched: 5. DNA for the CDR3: TGTGCCAGCAGCTCCCGAGACAGGGGGCCCTACGAGCAGTACGTC. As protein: CASSSRDRGPYEQYV.

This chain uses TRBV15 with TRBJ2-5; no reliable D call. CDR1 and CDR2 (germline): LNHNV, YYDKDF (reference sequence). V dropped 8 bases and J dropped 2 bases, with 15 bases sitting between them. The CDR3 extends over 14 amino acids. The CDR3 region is CATAQAGQQETQYF. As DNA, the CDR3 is TGTGCCACCGCCCAGGCTGGGCAGCAAGAGACCCAGTACTTC.

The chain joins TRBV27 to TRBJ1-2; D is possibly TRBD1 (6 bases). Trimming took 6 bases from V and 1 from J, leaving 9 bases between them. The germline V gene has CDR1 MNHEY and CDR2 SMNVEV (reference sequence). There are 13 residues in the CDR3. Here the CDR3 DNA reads TGTGCCAGCAGCACAGGGATTAACTATGGCTACACCTTC. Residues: CASSTGINYGYTF.

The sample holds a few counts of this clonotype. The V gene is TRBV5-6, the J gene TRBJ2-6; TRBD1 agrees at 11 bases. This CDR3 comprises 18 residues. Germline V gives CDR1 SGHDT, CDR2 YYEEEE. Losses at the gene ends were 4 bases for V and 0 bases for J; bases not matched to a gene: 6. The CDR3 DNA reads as TGTGCCAGCAGCGTACTTGGACAGGGGGCCTCTGGGGCCAACGTCCTGACTTTC. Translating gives CASSVLGQGASGANVLTF. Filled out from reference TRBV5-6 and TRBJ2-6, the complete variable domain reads DAGVTQSPTHLIKTRGQQVTLRCSPKSGHDTVSWYQQALGQGPQFIFQYYEEEERQRGNFPDRFSGHQFPNYSSELNVNALLLGDSALYLCASSVLGQGASGANVLTFGAGSRLTVL.

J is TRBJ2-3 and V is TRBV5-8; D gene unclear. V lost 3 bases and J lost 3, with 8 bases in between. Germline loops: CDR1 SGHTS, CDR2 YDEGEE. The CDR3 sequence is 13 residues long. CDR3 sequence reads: CASSSIRTDTQYF. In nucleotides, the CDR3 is TGTGCCAGCAGCTCCATTCGTACAGATACGCAGTATTTT.

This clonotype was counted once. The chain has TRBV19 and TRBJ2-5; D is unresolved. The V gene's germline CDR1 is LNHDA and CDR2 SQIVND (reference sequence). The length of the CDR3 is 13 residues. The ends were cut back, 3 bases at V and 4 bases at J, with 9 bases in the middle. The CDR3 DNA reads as TGTGCCAGTAGTATCGGATCCGCAGAGACCCAGTACTTC. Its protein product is CASSIGSAETQYF. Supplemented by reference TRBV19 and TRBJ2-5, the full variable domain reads DGGITQSPKYLFRKEGQNVTLSCEQNLNHDAMYWYRQDPGQGLRLIYYSQIVNDFQKGDIAEGYSVSREKKESFPLTVTSAQKNPTAFYLCASSIGSAETQYFGPGTRLLVL.

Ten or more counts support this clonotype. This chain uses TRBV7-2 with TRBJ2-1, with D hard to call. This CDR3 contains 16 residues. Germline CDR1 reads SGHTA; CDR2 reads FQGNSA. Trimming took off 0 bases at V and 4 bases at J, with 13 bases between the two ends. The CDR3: CASSLAFGPDYNEQFF. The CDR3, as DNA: TGTGCCAGCAGCTTAGCTTTTGGGCCTGATTACAATGAGCAGTTCTTC.

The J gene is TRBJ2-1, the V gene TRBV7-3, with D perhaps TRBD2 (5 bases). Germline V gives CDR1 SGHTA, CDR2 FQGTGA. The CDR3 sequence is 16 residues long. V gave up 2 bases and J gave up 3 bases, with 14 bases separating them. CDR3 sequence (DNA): TGTGCCAGCAGCTTAGTGCCGGGAAGAGACTACAATGAGCAGTTCTTC. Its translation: CASSLVPGRDYNEQFF.

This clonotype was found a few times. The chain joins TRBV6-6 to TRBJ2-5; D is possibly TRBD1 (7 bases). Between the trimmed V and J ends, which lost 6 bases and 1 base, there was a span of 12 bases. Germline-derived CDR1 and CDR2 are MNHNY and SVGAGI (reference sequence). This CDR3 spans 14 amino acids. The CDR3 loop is CASRTGTPQETQYF. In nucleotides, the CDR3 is TGTGCCAGCAGGACAGGGACTCCCCAAGAGACCCAGTACTTC.